This T cell receptor (beta chain) was found in a study of tumor-infiltrating lymphocytes in primary liver carcinoma. Study-wide results and limits: Overlap between tumor regions exceeded overlap of tumor with adjacent tissue or blood.

Bulk tissue was left unsorted, and RNA and DNA were co-extracted from about 20-30 mg of it. About this clonotype: As yet, its antigen is unknown. One end of the junction fails to match germline, which may point to a read error.

The CDR3 spans 13 residues. A constant-region primer served to make TCR beta cDNA from around 540 ng total RNA. A slightly modified ARM-PCR protocol with three nested multiplex PCR rounds produced these TCR beta libraries. TRBV1-TRBV30 forward and Cbeta reverse primers drove the first two roughly 11-cycle rounds. TCRdb recomputed calls from the multiplex PCR reads with MiXCR, one row per CDR3 protein. The sample holds roughly 45,000 distinct CDR3 sequences, approximately 70% seen once. The sample taken for sequencing was liver tumor tissue from sampling region 5. Subset reported: tumor region T5, tumor centre. The chain couples TRBV12-3 or TRBV12-4 to TRBJ2-3, with D unresolved. The origin of this receptor is a man aged 40-49 years with primary liver carcinoma and hepatitis B virus infection. The CDR3 DNA reads TGTGTCAGCACTTTATACTCGGCAGATACGCAGTATTTT. Its translation is CVSTLYSADTQYF.